One T cell receptor beta chain is described in this entry. Its antigen is unidentified. Sequencing used immunoSEQ multiplex PCR; TCRdb keeps in-frame clones, though not all of them. This sample has more than 300,000 clones, with roughly 90% found just once. This entry belongs to a study of cytomegalovirus exposure and HLA in healthy donors. Findings of the study overall: Cytomegalovirus-associated TCR beta chains were listed, numbering 150 to 200. Specific recognition of CMV antigens was confirmed in vitro for a few chains (all CMV-associated). The finding came from a later analysis; first-cohort TCR clusters tended to co-occur in the roughly 110 validation repertoires.

Sequencing input: PBMCs. This sequence was found in a woman aged 18-35 years in good health and CMV-seronegative.

CDR3 loop: CASSQAIQGTYGYTF. The CDR3 nucleotides are TGCGCCAGCAGCCAAGCTATACAGGGTACCTATGGCTACACCTTC. This chain links TRBV4-1 with TRBJ1-2; TRBD1 might be the D (6 bases). CDR1 is MGHRA, CDR2 YSYEKL, per germline. The CDR3 has 15 residues. The V gene lost 1 base and the J gene lost 4 bases, with 13 bases spanning the gap.